The source of this T cell receptor beta chain is a study of cytomegalovirus exposure and HLA in healthy donors. The wider study: An early data release held tens of millions of unique TCRs from HLA-typed donors.

Study-wide points: Later analysis reportedly placed an Asian-associated ancestry cluster below the roughly 680-donor mean in N-insertions. Later analysis indicated greater clonal expansion among HLA-associated TCR beta chains than among equally common other chains. TCR beta chain V- and J-gene trimming was linked, in a later analysis, to a missense variant in DCLRE1C.

PCR amplification relied on 60 Vbeta primers (plus 13 Jbeta primers). TCRdb's table, derived via immunoSEQ multiplex PCR, lists solely in-frame clones and lacks some. The data show some 91,000 clones, around 86% seen once. The ends were cut back, 6 bases at V and 1 base at J, with 9 bases in the middle. CDR3 length: 13 amino acids. Looked up from germline, CDR1 is SNHLY and CDR2 is FYNNEI. This clone has more than one count but fewer than ten. What it recognizes is unknown. The chain couples TRBV2 to TRBJ1-1; D is unclear. Sequencing was carried out using PBMCs. The sequence was obtained from a man aged 25-45 years in good health and CMV-seropositive. This chain's CDR3 is CASRVDWNTEAFF. The CDR3, as DNA: TGTGCCAGCAGGGTAGATTGGAACACTGAAGCTTTCTTT.